What follows are 6 T cell receptor beta chains derived from one specimen sequenced in a study of blood T cell repertoires in COVID-19 (dated by TCRdb to about 2020). The protocol used for the library was the immunoSEQ multiplex PCR assay. Sourced from immuneACCESS, this table was stored by TCRdb with only in-frame sequences that have V and J called. A share of the clones is absent; for the studies checked, an unresolved V gene accounts for under half, and the remainder has no known explanation. The sample table contains some 150,000 clones; only one count was recorded for 75% to 90% of them. Of the sample, over 0.5% falls within the top ten clones. Source material: peripheral blood. These receptors were obtained from a man aged 55 to 70 with acute or convalescent COVID-19.

The V gene is TRBV9, the J gene TRBJ2-7; 11 positions match TRBD2. The CDR3 is made up of 16 amino acids. Germline V lookup: CDR1 SGDLS, CDR2 YYNGEE. V shed 5 bases and J 1 base; nucleotides not matched to a gene: 8. The CDR3 DNA reads TGTGCCAGCAGTCCTACCGGGACTAGCGGTTCCTACGAGCAGTACTTC. Its protein product is CASSPTGTSGSYEQYF.

This clone came up a few times. This chain joins TRBV25-1 and TRBJ2-5; D may be TRBD1 (5 bases). The CDR3 covers 13 residues. Trimming shortened V by 3 bases and J by 5 bases, and 10 bases separated the two germline ends. The germline CDR1 and CDR2 sequences are MGHDK and SYGVNS. Written as DNA, the CDR3 is TGTGCCAGCAGTGACTACAGGCGGGAGACCCAGTACTTC. Protein sequence: CASSDYRRETQYF.

The V gene is TRBV25-1, the J gene TRBJ1-2; D is possibly TRBD1 (6 bases). The CDR3 consists of 13 residues. Germline lookup yields CDR1 MGHDK and CDR2 SYGVNS. Trimming cost V 3 bases and J 6 bases, with 11 bases left between them. The CDR3 DNA reads as TGTGCCAGCAGTGATAGGGGGGGCAATGGCTACACCTTC. As protein: CASSDRGGNGYTF.

The chain uses TRBV12-3 or TRBV12-4 and TRBJ2-7; D uncertain. The CDR3 spans 12 residues. V lost 5 bases, J lost 3 bases, and 8 bases lay in between. The DNA of the CDR3 is TGTGCCAGCAGTGTTTTTATCTACGAGCAGTACTTC. Protein sequence: CASSVFIYEQYF.

V usage is TRBV5-4 and J usage is TRBJ2-5, with D possibly matching TRBD2 (5 bases). This CDR3 region has 15 residues. Germline-derived CDR1 and CDR2 are SGHNT and YYREEE (reference sequence). Trimming took off 0 bases at V and 5 bases at J, with 14 bases between the two ends. This CDR3 is CASSLAGLSGETQYF. CDR3 sequence (DNA): TGTGCCAGCAGCTTGGCGGGCCTATCGGGGGAGACCCAGTACTTC.

The rearrangement joins TRBV6-5 to TRBJ1-3, with 8 positions matching TRBD1. The V segment lost 6 bases and the J segment 2 bases; nucleotides outside the gene matches: 0. CDR1 and CDR2 (germline): MNHEY, SVGAGI. The CDR3 is 13 residues long. The CDR3 is CASSRGPGNTIYF. CDR3 coding DNA: TGTGCCAGCAGCAGGGGGCCTGGAAACACCATATATTTT.